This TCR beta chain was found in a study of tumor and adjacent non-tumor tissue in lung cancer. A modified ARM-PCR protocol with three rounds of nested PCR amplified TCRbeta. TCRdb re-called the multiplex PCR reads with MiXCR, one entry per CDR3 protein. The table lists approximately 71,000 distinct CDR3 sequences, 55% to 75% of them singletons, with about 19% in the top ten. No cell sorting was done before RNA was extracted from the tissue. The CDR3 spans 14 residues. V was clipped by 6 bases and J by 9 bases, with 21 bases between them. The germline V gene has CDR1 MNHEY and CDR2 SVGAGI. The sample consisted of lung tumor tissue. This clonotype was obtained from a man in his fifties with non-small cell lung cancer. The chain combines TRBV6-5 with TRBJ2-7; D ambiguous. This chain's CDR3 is CASRNPRVGSWQYF. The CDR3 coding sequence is TGTGCCAGCAGAAACCCTCGGGTCGGCAGCTGGCAGTACTTC.